Each of the 30 T cell receptor beta chains below was sequenced from the same sample in a study of blood T cells in healthy people across ages. Alongside a J-beta primer mix, a sample-barcoded 5' primer served in a second PCR lasting roughly 6 to 11 cycles. TCRdb independently ran MiXCR on the 5' RACE reads; one entry per CDR3 protein. This table holds 600,000 or so distinct CDR3 sequences, roughly 20% found once. What was sequenced was blood. These receptors were obtained from a man in his 70s in good health.

This clonotype came up many times. In DNA, the CDR3 is TGTGCCAGCAGTGAAGCGATAGGTCTCCAAGAGACCCAGTACTTC. It encodes CASSEAIGLQETQYF. The J gene is TRBJ2-5, the V gene TRBV6-1; D call uncertain. Trimming removed 0 bases at V and 1 base at J, with 9 bases between. The germline V gene has CDR1 MNHNS and CDR2 SASEGT. The CDR3 length is 15 residues.

This clonotype has more than one count but fewer than ten. The chain combines TRBV2 with TRBJ1-2; 7 bases match TRBD1. Germline CDR1 reads SNHLY; CDR2 reads FYNNEI. This CDR3 comprises 14 residues. V shed 4 bases, J shed 2 bases, and the junction held 4 bases outside the gene matches. The CDR3 nucleotides are TGTGCCAGCAGTGCCCCGACAGGGAACTATGGCTACACCTTC. It yields the protein CASSAPTGNYGYTF. The full variable domain, with the rest looked up from reference TRBV2 and TRBJ1-2, is EPEVTQTPSHQVTQMGQEVILRCVPISNHLYFYWYRQILGQKVEFLVSFYNNEISEKSEIFDDQFSVERPDGSNFTLKIRSTKLEDSAMYFCASSAPTGNYGYTFGSGTRLTVV.

This clonotype was seen only a few times. This chain uses TRBV24-1 with TRBJ2-7; D gene ambiguous. Germline V CDR1 and CDR2: KGHDR, SFDVKD. Trimming took off 4 bases at V and 1 base at J, with 7 bases between the two ends. The CDR3 spans 13 residues. The CDR3 is CATSEGRSYEQYF. The CDR3 nucleotides read TGTGCCACCAGTGAAGGCCGTTCCTACGAGCAGTACTTC.

This clonotype came up a few times. The chain couples TRBV27 to TRBJ1-1; D not resolved. Germline V gene sequence: CDR1 MNHEY, CDR2 SMNVEV (reference sequence). Trimming cost V 3 bases and J 0 bases, with 14 bases left between them. This CDR3 region has 16 residues. DNA of the CDR3: TGTGCCAGCAGTTTTTCCCCGAGACACCTGAACACTGAAGCTTTCTTT. Translating it yields CASSFSPRHLNTEAFF.

CDR3 bases: TGTGCCAGCAGTCTCGGACTAGCGGGAGACAACTACGAGCAGTACTTC. Translation gives CASSLGLAGDNYEQYF. The V and J genes are TRBV3-1 and TRBJ2-7; 13 bases line up with TRBD2. This CDR3 contains 16 residues. V dropped 6 bases and J dropped 3; count of bases not matched to a gene: 8. From germline, CDR1 is LGHDT and CDR2 YNNKEL (reference sequence).

The chain couples TRBV5-1 to TRBJ1-1; D may be TRBD1 (5 bases). The CDR3 spans 15 residues. The V end was cut by 0 bases, the J end by 0 bases, with 9 bases between. The V gene's germline CDR1 is SGHRS and CDR2 YFSETQ. The CDR3 coding sequence is TGCGCCAGCAGCTTGGGGGGGAACATGAACACTGAAGCTTTCTTT. Encoded protein: CASSLGGNMNTEAFF.

The chain joins TRBV7-9 to TRBJ2-3; 7 bases match TRBD2. Germline CDR1 is SEHNR and CDR2 is FQNEAQ (reference sequence). The CDR3 contains 14 residues. V gave up 6 bases and J gave up 10 bases; unmatched junction bases: 13. CDR3: CASRSWEGRLAQYF. Here the CDR3 DNA reads TGTGCCAGCAGGTCGTGGGAGGGCCGACTTGCGCAGTATTTT.

V usage is TRBV5-1 and J usage is TRBJ2-5; tentative D call: TRBD2 (6 bases). Germline assignment: CDR1 SGHRS and CDR2 YFSETQ. This CDR3 comprises 13 residues. Between the trimmed V and J ends, which lost 2 bases and 6 bases, there was a span of 11 bases. CDR3 nucleotides: TGCGCCAGCAGCTTTGGAGGGTCCCAGACCCAGTACTTC. Translation: CASSFGGSQTQYF.

This clonotype was observed a few times. The chain is built from TRBV5-1 and TRBJ2-3; TRBD2 agrees at 11 bases. The CDR3 has 18 amino acids. V was pared by 4 bases and J by 0 bases, with 10 bases of the junction left unmatched. Germline-derived CDR1 and CDR2 are SGHRS and YFSETQ. CDR3 bases: TGCGCCAGCAGCGGACTAGCGGGTGCACCTTTTAGCACAGATACGCAGTATTTT. Protein: CASSGLAGAPFSTDTQYF. Supplemented by reference TRBV5-1 and TRBJ2-3, the full variable domain reads KAGVTQTPRYLIKTRGQQVTLSCSPISGHRSVSWYQQTPGQGLQFLFEYFSETQRNKGNFPGRFSGRQFSNSRSEMNVSTLELGDSALYLCASSGLAGAPFSTDTQYFGPGTRLTVL.

This clonotype was counted many times. The gene calls are TRBV5-1 and TRBJ2-5; D remains ambiguous. The germline gives CDR1 SGHRS, CDR2 YFSETQ. This CDR3 spans 13 amino acids. With 1 base removed from V and 13 bases from J, the gap between germline ends came to 17 bases. In nucleotides, the CDR3 is TGCGCCAGCAGCTTGAACTACCAAGAGTTGGGGTACTTC. Its translation: CASSLNYQELGYF.

The chain carries TRBV7-9 and TRBJ2-5; 9 bases line up with TRBD2. Unmatched junction bases numbered 8, after V lost 3 bases and J lost 3 bases. The germline gives CDR1 SEHNR, CDR2 FQNEAQ (reference sequence). The CDR3 sequence is 16 residues long. The CDR3 reads CASSFGPGLAEETQYF. The CDR3 bases are TGTGCCAGCAGCTTTGGCCCGGGACTAGCAGAAGAGACCCAGTACTTC.

This clonotype was picked up one time. The gene calls are TRBV10-3 and TRBJ1-5; D is undetermined. This CDR3 contains 15 residues. Germline V gene data show CDR1 as ENHRY and CDR2 as SYGVKD. Deletions cut 6 bases from V and 8 bases from J, with 20 bases between. CDR3 amino acids: CAIRLDGGSYEPQHF. CDR3 nucleotide sequence: TGTGCCATCAGACTGGACGGAGGAAGTTACGAGCCCCAGCATTTT.

This clonotype was observed a handful of times. This chain links TRBV2 with TRBJ1-2; 12 positions agree with TRBD1. The germline V gene encodes CDR1 SNHLY and CDR2 FYNNEI. The CDR3 has 14 residues. V gave up 7 bases and J gave up 8 bases; unmatched junction bases: 8. The CDR3 spells CASIEGQGAGGYTF. The CDR3 region has the DNA TGTGCCAGCATCGAGGGACAGGGGGCCGGCGGCTACACCTTC.

This clonotype was observed a handful of times. The rearrangement joins TRBV2 to TRBJ2-5; no clear D. The CDR3 has 11 residues. Germline CDR1 reads SNHLY; CDR2 reads FYNNEI. V was shortened by 8 bases and J by 6 bases, with 10 bases between the two germline ends. CDR3 in amino acids: CASELKQTQYF. Here the CDR3 DNA reads TGTGCCAGCGAGTTGAAGCAGACCCAGTACTTC.

The chain's CDR3 is CASSPGLAGPIYNEQFF. The CDR3 DNA follows: TGTGCCAGCAGCCCGGGACTAGCGGGCCCTATCTACAATGAGCAGTTCTTC. V and J are TRBV14 and TRBJ2-1; TRBD2 matches 12 bases. CDR3 size: 17 residues. V dropped 4 bases and J dropped 3; count of bases not matched to a gene: 7. Germline loops: CDR1 SGHDN, CDR2 FVKESK.

This clonotype was counted between two and nine times. The gene calls are TRBV10-1 and TRBJ2-1; 9 bases agree with TRBD2. The CDR3 is made up of 16 amino acids. Germline assignment: CDR1 WNHNN and CDR2 SYGVQD (reference sequence). V lost 2 bases and J lost 8; bases outside the gene matches: 10. The CDR3, as DNA: TGCGCCAGCAGTGAGGCACCAGCGGGAGGTAGGGATGAGCAGTTCTTC. Protein product: CASSEAPAGGRDEQFF.

This chain joins TRBV20-1 and TRBJ2-5, with TRBD2 matching over 10 bases. V lost 2 bases and J lost 4; bases outside the gene matches: 13. Germline V gene data show CDR1 as DFQATT and CDR2 as SNEGSKA (reference sequence). The CDR3 consists of 17 residues. The CDR3 nucleotides read TGCAGTGCTAGATTAGGGAGCGGGAGGGCCCCCGGAGAGACCCAGTACTTC. Protein sequence: CSARLGSGRAPGETQYF.

As for this clonotype: It may be a read error: a sequence one base away is much more abundant. The V gene is TRBV7-3, the J gene TRBJ2-2, with D possibly called TRBD1 or TRBD2 (5 bases each). The CDR3 consists of 12 residues. Germline V gene data show CDR1 as SGHTA and CDR2 as FQGTGA. CDR3 loop: CASSVTLGEPFF. In DNA, the CDR3 is TGTGCCAGCAGCGTTACGTTGGGGGAGCCGTTTTTT.

The chain carries TRBV6-1 and TRBJ2-3; D uncertain. In germline, CDR1 is MNHNS, CDR2 SASEGT. Deletions cut 6 bases from V and 0 bases from J, with 13 bases between. The CDR3 has 15 amino acids. CDR3 region: CASRWAIDSTDTQYF. The CDR3 coding sequence is TGTGCCAGCAGGTGGGCCATCGATAGCACAGATACGCAGTATTTT.

This clonotype was detected a few times. The chain is built from TRBV6-6 and TRBJ2-1; D tentatively reads TRBD1 or TRBD2 (7 bases each). The germline V and J ends were trimmed by 10 bases and 0 bases, with 13 bases remaining between them. Germline CDR1 is MNHNY and CDR2 is SVGAGI (reference sequence). The CDR3 has 14 residues. CDR3 bases: TGTGCCACCGAGCGGGACAGCTCCTACAATGAGCAGTTCTTC. It encodes CATERDSSYNEQFF.

This sequence joins TRBV2 and TRBJ1-1, with D unclear. The germline gives CDR1 SNHLY, CDR2 FYNNEI. CDR3 length equals 12 residues. V dropped 7 bases and J dropped 8 bases, with 14 bases sitting between them. The CDR3 nucleotides are TGTGCCAGCACCCAACGGGGTCGGGAAGCTTTCTTT. This gives the protein CASTQRGREAFF. Together with reference TRBV2 and TRBJ1-1, the CDR3 gives the full variable domain: EPEVTQTPSHQVTQMGQEVILRCVPISNHLYFYWYRQILGQKVEFLVSFYNNEISEKSEIFDDQFSVERPDGSNFTLKIRSTKLEDSAMYFCASTQRGREAFFGQGTRLTVV.

This clonotype has at least ten counts. This chain connects TRBV4-3 to TRBJ2-7; 7 nucleotides agree with TRBD1. This CDR3 spans 14 amino acids. The germline V gene encodes CDR1 LGHNA and CDR2 YSLEER. V lost 0 bases to trimming and J lost 3 bases; unmatched junction nucleotides: 2. The CDR3 DNA sequence: TGCGCCAGCAGCCAAGATCGGGACAGCTACGAGCAGTACTTC. The encoded protein is CASSQDRDSYEQYF.

The chain couples TRBV20-1 to TRBJ2-5, with 7 bases identical to TRBD1. The J call is doubtful: the DNA matches TRBJ2-1 better. CDR3 length equals 13 residues. Germline V gene lookup returns CDR1 DFQATT and CDR2 SNEGSKA (reference sequence). DNA for the CDR3: TGCAGTGCAACAAGGGGGCTAGACGGTGAGCAGTTCTTC. The encoded protein is CSATRGLDGEQFF.

The V gene is TRBV29-1, the J gene TRBJ2-5; 8 bases align to TRBD1. This CDR3 is built from 14 residues. From germline, CDR1 is SQVTM and CDR2 ANQGSEA. Trimming at V came to 7 bases and at J to 2 bases, leaving 9 bases not matched to a gene. CDR3 nucleotides: TGCAGCGGGTTCGTAGGGACAGGACAAGAGACCCAGTACTTC. Protein product: CSGFVGTGQETQYF.

There are a few counts of this clonotype. V is TRBV24-1 and J is TRBJ2-3; 10 nucleotides agree with TRBD1. The J segment lost 5 bases and the V segment lost 2 bases, leaving 12 bases of the junction unmatched. The germline V gene encodes CDR1 KGHDR and CDR2 SFDVKD. This CDR3 comprises 18 residues. The CDR3 protein is CATSDSKRTGGTVDTQYF. CDR3 nucleotides: TGTGCCACCAGTGATTCCAAGCGGACAGGGGGAACGGTAGATACGCAGTATTTT.

The chain combines TRBV2 with TRBJ2-2; possibly TRBD1 for D (5 bases). CDR1 and CDR2 from the germline V gene are SNHLY and FYNNEI. Trimming pared 4 bases from V and 7 bases from J, leaving 16 bases between. The CDR3 runs to 15 residues. The CDR3 DNA follows: TGTGCCAGCAGTGTCGACTTGGGGCTGGGCGGGGAGCTGTTTTTT. Protein sequence: CASSVDLGLGGELFF.

In its sample, this clonotype was seen a few times. The gene calls are TRBV10-3 and TRBJ2-7, with D possibly matching TRBD2 (6 bases). Germline V lookup: CDR1 ENHRY, CDR2 SYGVKD. Trimming left V 0 bases short and J 4 bases short, with 19 bases between. This CDR3 region has 17 residues. The CDR3: CAISESPPQRALYEQYF. The CDR3 DNA follows: TGTGCCATCAGTGAGTCCCCCCCTCAGCGGGCGCTATACGAGCAGTACTTC.

The sample holds a few counts of this clonotype. The chain employs TRBV20-1 and TRBJ1-2; D gene ambiguous. V was shortened by 5 bases and J by 7 bases, with 5 bases between the two germline ends. Germline V gene data show CDR1 as DFQATT and CDR2 as SNEGSKA (reference sequence). The CDR3 spans 9 residues. As DNA, the CDR3 is TGCAGTGCTGGGGTTGGCTACACCTTC. This encodes CSAGVGYTF.

The J gene is TRBJ2-1, the V gene TRBV12-3 or TRBV12-4, with D perhaps TRBD2 (5 bases). CDR3 length: 13 residues. Trimming removed 3 bases at V and 8 bases at J, with 11 bases between. The CDR3 DNA reads as TGTGCCAGCAGTTTGTGGGAGCGCCATGAGCAGTTCTTC. Residues: CASSLWERHEQFF.

The chain's CDR3 is CASSNGDVKTQYF. The CDR3 coding sequence is TGTGCCAGCTCTAATGGGGATGTAAAGACCCAGTACTTC. The V call is TRBV18, the J call TRBJ2-5; D call uncertain. Trimming stripped 6 bases from V and 6 bases from J, with 14 bases between. The germline V gene encodes CDR1 KGHSH and CDR2 LQKENI. CDR3 length: 13 residues. Combining the CDR3 with reference TRBV18 and TRBJ2-5 gives the whole variable domain NAGVMQNPRHLVRRRGQEARLRCSPMKGHSHVYWYRQLPEEGLKFMVYLQKENIIDESGMPKERFSAEFPKEGPSILRIQQVVRGDSAAYFCASSNGDVKTQYFGPGTRLLVL.